These 2 T cell receptor beta chains were all obtained from the same sample, sequenced in a study of blood T cell repertoires in COVID-19. Here immunoSEQ multiplex PCR was the method, and the copy in TCRdb shows in-frame clones only, minus some. The table has about 140,000 clones, roughly 88% seen once. Sequencing was performed on peripheral blood. The origin of the receptors is a woman between 45 and 60 years old with acute or convalescent COVID-19.

The chain joins TRBV6-2 or TRBV6-3 to TRBJ2-1; D is uncertain. The CDR3 covers 11 residues. Trimming shortened V by 1 base and J by 10 bases, and 5 bases separated the two germline ends. Germline V gives CDR1 MNHEY, CDR2 SVGEGT. In nucleotides, the CDR3 is TGTGCCAGCAGTTACTATGAGGAGCAGTTCTTC. Translating gives CASSYYEEQFF.

The V gene is TRBV15, the J gene TRBJ2-4; 9 nucleotides line up with TRBD1. The V gene's germline CDR1 is LNHNV and CDR2 YYDKDF (reference sequence). J gave up 5 bases and V 5 bases, and 13 bases lay outside the gene matches. The CDR3 runs 17 residues. In nucleotides, the CDR3 is TGTGCCACCAGCGGATTGGGACAGGGCTCCTCCGAAAACATTCAGTACTTC. Its protein is CATSGLGQGSSENIQYF. Complete variable domain (other parts from reference TRBV15 and TRBJ2-4): DAMVIQNPRYQVTQFGKPVTLSCSQTLNHNVMYWYQQKSSQAPKLLFHYYDKDFNNEADTPDNFQSRRPNTSFCFLDIRSPGLGDTAMYLCATSGLGQGSSENIQYFGAGTRLSVL.